This T cell receptor beta chain appears in the sequencing data of a study of shared clonotypes between healthy human individuals. About this clone: This sample includes further DNA sequences coding for the same CDR3.

Trimming stripped 6 bases from V and 4 bases from J, with 9 bases between. This CDR3 is built from 12 residues. Germline V gives CDR1 MDHEN, CDR2 SYDVKM. The repertoire was sequenced with immunoSEQ multiplex PCR; TCRdb's copy has only in-frame clones and lacks some. The table includes some 2,100,000 clones, 90% to 97% detected once. This clonotype originated in a man between 18 and 35 years old in good health. The rearrangement uses TRBV28 and TRBJ1-2, with no clear D. The specimen was naive CD4+ T cells sorted from blood. Subset defined: CD45RA+ positively selected. The CDR3 sequence is CASSSRSYGYTF. For the CDR3, the DNA is TGTGCCAGCAGCTCCAGAAGCTATGGCTACACCTTC.